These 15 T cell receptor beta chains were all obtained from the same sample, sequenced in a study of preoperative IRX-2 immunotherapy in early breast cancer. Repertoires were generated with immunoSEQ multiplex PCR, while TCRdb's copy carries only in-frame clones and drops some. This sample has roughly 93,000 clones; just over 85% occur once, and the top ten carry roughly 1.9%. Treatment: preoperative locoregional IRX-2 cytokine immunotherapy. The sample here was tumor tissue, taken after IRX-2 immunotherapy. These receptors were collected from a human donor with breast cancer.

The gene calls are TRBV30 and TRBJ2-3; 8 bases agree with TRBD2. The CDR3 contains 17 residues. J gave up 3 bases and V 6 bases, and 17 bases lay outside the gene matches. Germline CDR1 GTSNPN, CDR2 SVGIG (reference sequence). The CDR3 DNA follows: TGTGCCTGTGGGGAGGGAGTCCCGGGACTAGGTACAGATACGCAGTATTTT. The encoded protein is CACGEGVPGLGTDTQYF.

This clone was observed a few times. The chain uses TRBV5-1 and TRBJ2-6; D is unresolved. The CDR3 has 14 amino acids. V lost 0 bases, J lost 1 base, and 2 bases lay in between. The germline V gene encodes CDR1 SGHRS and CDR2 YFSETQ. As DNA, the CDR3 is TGCGCCAGCAGCTTGGGTTCTGGGGCCAACGTCCTGACTTTC. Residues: CASSLGSGANVLTF.

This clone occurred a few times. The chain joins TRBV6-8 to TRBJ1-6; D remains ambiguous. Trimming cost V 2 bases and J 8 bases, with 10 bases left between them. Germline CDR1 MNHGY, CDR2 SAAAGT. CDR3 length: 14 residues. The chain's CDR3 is CASSYVRPDSPLHF. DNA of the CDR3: TGTGCCAGCAGTTACGTCAGACCCGATTCACCCCTCCACTTT.

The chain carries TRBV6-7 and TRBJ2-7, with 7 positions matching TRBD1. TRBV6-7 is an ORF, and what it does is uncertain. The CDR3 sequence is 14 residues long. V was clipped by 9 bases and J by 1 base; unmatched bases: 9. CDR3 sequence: CASTQGQESYEQYF. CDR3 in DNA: TGTGCCAGTACGCAAGGACAGGAATCCTACGAGCAGTACTTC.

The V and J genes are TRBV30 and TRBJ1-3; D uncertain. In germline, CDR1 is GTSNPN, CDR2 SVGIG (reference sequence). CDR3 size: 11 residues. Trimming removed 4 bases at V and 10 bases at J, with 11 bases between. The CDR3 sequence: CAWMGERTIYF. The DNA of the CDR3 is TGTGCCTGGATGGGAGAACGAACCATATATTTT.

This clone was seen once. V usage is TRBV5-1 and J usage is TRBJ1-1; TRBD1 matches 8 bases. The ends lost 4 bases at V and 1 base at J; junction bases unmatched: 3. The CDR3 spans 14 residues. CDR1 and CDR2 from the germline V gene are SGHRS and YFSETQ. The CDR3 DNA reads TGCGCCAGCAGCGGACAGGGAGGGAACACTGAAGCTTTCTTT. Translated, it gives CASSGQGGNTEAFF.

The CDR3 DNA is TGTGCCAGCTTTACAGGGGTTGACTATGGCTACACCTTC. Translated, it gives CASFTGVDYGYTF. The V call is TRBV28, the J call TRBJ1-2; 7 bases align to TRBD1. The germline CDR1 and CDR2 sequences are MDHEN and SYDVKM. Germline trimming cut 8 bases from V and 3 bases from J; bases unmatched to any gene: 6. CDR3 length: 13 amino acids.

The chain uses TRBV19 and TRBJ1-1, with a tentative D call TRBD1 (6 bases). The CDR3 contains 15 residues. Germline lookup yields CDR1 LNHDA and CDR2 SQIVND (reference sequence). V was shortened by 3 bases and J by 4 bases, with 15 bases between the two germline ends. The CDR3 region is CASSILYRVGTEAFF. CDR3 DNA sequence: TGTGCCAGTAGTATCCTTTACAGGGTTGGCACTGAAGCTTTCTTT.

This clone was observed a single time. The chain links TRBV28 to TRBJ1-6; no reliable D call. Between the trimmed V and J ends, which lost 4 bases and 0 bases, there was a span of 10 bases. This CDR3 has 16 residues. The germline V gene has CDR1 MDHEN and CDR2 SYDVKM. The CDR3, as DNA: TGTGCCAGCAGTTCACAAAAGGGCTCCTATAATTCACCCCTCCACTTT. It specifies CASSSQKGSYNSPLHF.

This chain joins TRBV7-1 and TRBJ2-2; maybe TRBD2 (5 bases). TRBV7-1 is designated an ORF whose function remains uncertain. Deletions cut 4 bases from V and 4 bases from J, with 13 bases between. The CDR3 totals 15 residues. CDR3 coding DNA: TGTGCCAGCAGCTTAGGATGGGCGGGCACCGGGGAGCTGTTTTTT. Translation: CASSLGWAGTGELFF.

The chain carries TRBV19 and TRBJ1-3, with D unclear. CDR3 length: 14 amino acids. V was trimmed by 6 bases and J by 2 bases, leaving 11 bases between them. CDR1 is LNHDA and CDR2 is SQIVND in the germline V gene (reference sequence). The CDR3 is CASSRDPTGNTIYF. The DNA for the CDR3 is TGTGCCAGTAGCAGAGACCCTACTGGAAACACCATATATTTT.

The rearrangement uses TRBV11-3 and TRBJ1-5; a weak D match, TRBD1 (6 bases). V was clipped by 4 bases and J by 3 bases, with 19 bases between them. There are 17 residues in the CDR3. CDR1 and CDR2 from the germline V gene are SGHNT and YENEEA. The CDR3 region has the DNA TGTGCCAGCAGCTCCCTACCAAAACAGGGTATCAATCAGCCCCAGCATTTT. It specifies CASSSLPKQGINQPQHF.

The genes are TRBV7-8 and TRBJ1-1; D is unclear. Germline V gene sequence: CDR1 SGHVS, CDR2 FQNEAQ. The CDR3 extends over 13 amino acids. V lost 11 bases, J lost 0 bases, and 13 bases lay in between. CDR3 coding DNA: TGTGCCGCCTCCAGCATTATGAACACTGAAGCTTTCTTT. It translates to CAASSIMNTEAFF.

CDR3 bases: TGTGCCTGGAGTTCACTAGCGGGGGCCTCCTACGAGCAGTACTTC. This translates into CAWSSLAGASYEQYF. The chain carries TRBV30 and TRBJ2-7; TRBD2 matches 11 bases. The CDR3 totals 15 residues. The ends lost 2 bases at V and 0 bases at J; junction bases unmatched: 3. Germline assignment: CDR1 GTSNPN and CDR2 SVGIG (reference sequence).

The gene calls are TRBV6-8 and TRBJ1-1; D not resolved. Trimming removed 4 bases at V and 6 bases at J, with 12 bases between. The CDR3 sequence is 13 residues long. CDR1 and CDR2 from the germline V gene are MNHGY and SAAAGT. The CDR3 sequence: CASSLEVRAEAFF. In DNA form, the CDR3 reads TGTGCCAGCAGTTTGGAGGTACGGGCTGAAGCTTTCTTT.